A selection of T cell receptor beta chains follows, all from one sample in a study of control samples from healthy donors and cancer patients. Some clones are missing from TCRdb's copy, which holds only in-frame ones; the method was immunoSEQ multiplex PCR. Altogether about 410,000 clones are present, 80% to 95% being singletons, with the ten largest covering over 5.5%. The specimen was PBMCs. Every receptor here comes from a man aged 40-49 years with head and neck cancer. CDR3s include the opening cysteine and the closing phenylalanine or tryptophan. The order of the fields is CDR3 DNA, CDR3 protein, clone size, V gene, J gene, D gene. A D gene is named only where the DNA matches it firmly. Rows give clone size only sometimes, using once, few, many, or a class for an expanded clone.

DNA: TGTGCCAGCTCACCAGGGAAGGGAGGGCAGCCCCAGCATTTT; CDR3: CASSPGKGGQPQHF; size: -; V: TRBV18; J: TRBJ1-5; D: -
DNA: TGTGCCAGCAGTGCAGCAAGGACAGGGACTAGCCGCGGCACTGAAGCTTTCTTT; CDR3: CASSAARTGTSRGTEAFF; size: -; V: TRBV27; J: TRBJ1-1; D: TRBD1
DNA: TGTGCCAGCAGAGAACAGAACACCGGGGAGCTGTTTTTT; CDR3: CASREQNTGELFF; size: -; V: TRBV2; J: TRBJ2-2; D: -
DNA: TGTGCCAGCAGTTACCAAGGGCAGGGGGGTTACAATGAGCAGTTCTTC; CDR3: CASSYQGQGGYNEQFF; size: -; V: TRBV6-5; J: TRBJ2-1; D: -
DNA: TGTGCCAGCAGCTTAGAAGCGGGAGAGACCCAGTACTTC; CDR3: CASSLEAGETQYF; size: -; V: TRBV11-3; J: TRBJ2-5; D: -
DNA: TGTGCCAGAAGCGAAGGGGAAGACCAAGAGACCCAGTACTTC; CDR3: CARSEGEDQETQYF; size: -; V: TRBV5-3; J: TRBJ2-5; D: -
DNA: TGTGCCAGCAGCTCCAGGGGAGGGACAGGGAACAATTCACCCCTCCACTTT; CDR3: CASSSRGGTGNNSPLHF; size: -; V: TRBV7-6; J: TRBJ1-6; D: TRBD1
DNA: TGTGCCAGCAGCGCGGGTGGTGAGCAGTTCTTC; CDR3: CASSAGGEQFF; size: -; V: TRBV9; J: TRBJ2-1; D: -
DNA: TGCAGCGCTAGAACAGGGGTCGAGCAGTACTTC; CDR3: CSARTGVEQYF; size: -; V: TRBV29-1; J: TRBJ2-7; D: TRBD1
DNA: TGTGCCAGTAGTATAGGCCGGAGGTTCACAGATACGCAGTATTTT; CDR3: CASSIGRRFTDTQYF; size: few; V: TRBV19; J: TRBJ2-3; D: -
DNA: TGTGCCAGCTCACCTGAATGGGACGGAAGATATGGCTACACCTTC; CDR3: CASSPEWDGRYGYTF; size: -; V: TRBV18; J: TRBJ1-2; D: -
DNA: TGTGCCAGCAGTGGGGACTTCCCTGGTCCTTCGGACGAGCAGTACTTC; CDR3: CASSGDFPGPSDEQYF; size: once; V: TRBV2; J: TRBJ2-7; D: -
DNA: TGTGCCAGCAGCCAAGACAGGATCACCTATGGCTACACCTTC; CDR3: CASSQDRITYGYTF; size: -; V: TRBV3-1/TRBV3-2; J: TRBJ1-2; D: -
DNA: TGCGCCAGCGGCTCGAGTGGGAATGGCTACACCTTC; CDR3: CASGSSGNGYTF; size: -; V: TRBV5-1; J: TRBJ1-2; D: -
DNA: TGTGCCAGCAGTGACTCGTGGGTCCTTCGATCATCCAATGAGCAGTTCTTC; CDR3: CASSDSWVLRSSNEQFF; size: -; V: TRBV2; J: TRBJ2-1; D: -
DNA: TGTGCCAGCAGCCGTGACAGGGAGTATGGCTACACCTTC; CDR3: CASSRDREYGYTF; size: -; V: TRBV5-5; J: TRBJ1-2; D: TRBD1
DNA: TGTGCCAGCAGCCAAGAAACCGGACTAGCGGGAGGGGAAGAGACCCAGTACTTC; CDR3: CASSQETGLAGGEETQYF; size: -; V: TRBV4-2; J: TRBJ2-5; D: TRBD2
DNA: TGCGCCAGCAGCCAAGATGCGGGCTCTTCTATCACAGATACGCAGTATTTT; CDR3: CASSQDAGSSITDTQYF; size: -; V: TRBV4-3; J: TRBJ2-3; D: -
DNA: TGTGCCAGCAGCTTTGCTGGACAGGGGGAGACTGAAGCTTTCTTT; CDR3: CASSFAGQGETEAFF; size: -; V: TRBV7-2; J: TRBJ1-1; D: TRBD1
DNA: TGTGCCAGCAGCAAAGACCCAGGTTACCGACTAGGTATGGAAGAGACCCAGTACTTC; CDR3: CASSKDPGYRLGMEETQYF; size: -; V: TRBV21-1; J: TRBJ2-5; D: -
DNA: TGTGCCAGCAGCGGGAAGGCTAGCGGGGGGCCGAGCTCCTACAATGAGCAGTTCTTC; CDR3: CASSGKASGGPSSYNEQFF; size: -; V: TRBV7-9; J: TRBJ2-1; D: TRBD2
DNA: TGCGCCAGCAGCCAAGCGTTACACGACCCGCCCGGGGAGCTGTTTTTT; CDR3: CASSQALHDPPGELFF; size: -; V: TRBV4-1; J: TRBJ2-2; D: -
DNA: TGTGCCAGCAGTCCCACCGCAAATCAGCCCCAGCATTTT; CDR3: CASSPTANQPQHF; size: once; V: TRBV27; J: TRBJ1-5; D: -
DNA: TGTGCCAGCAGCGACACAGATACGCAGTATTTT; CDR3: CASSDTDTQYF; size: -; V: TRBV27; J: TRBJ2-3; D: -
DNA: TGTGCCAGCAGCTCGGGGACTAGCTACGAGCAGTACTTC; CDR3: CASSSGTSYEQYF; size: -; V: TRBV7-3; J: TRBJ2-7; D: TRBD2
DNA: TGTGCCAGTATTCGCTTGCAGGGGGCGCATAGGGGCACTGAAGCTTTCTTT; CDR3: CASIRLQGAHRGTEAFF; size: -; V: TRBV19; J: TRBJ1-1; D: TRBD1
DNA: TGTGCCAGCAGTAACCAGGGGGTAGCAGCTAATGAAAAACTGTTTTTT; CDR3: CASSNQGVAANEKLFF; size: once; V: TRBV6-6; J: TRBJ1-4; D: TRBD1
DNA: TGTGCCACCAGCAGAAGGACTAGCGGGCCGATCGAGCAGTACTTC; CDR3: CATSRRTSGPIEQYF; size: -; V: TRBV15; J: TRBJ2-7; D: TRBD2
DNA: TGTGCCAGCAGTCGGGAGAGGGGGCAAGAAAAACTGTTTTTT; CDR3: CASSRERGQEKLFF; size: -; V: TRBV6-5; J: TRBJ1-4; D: TRBD1